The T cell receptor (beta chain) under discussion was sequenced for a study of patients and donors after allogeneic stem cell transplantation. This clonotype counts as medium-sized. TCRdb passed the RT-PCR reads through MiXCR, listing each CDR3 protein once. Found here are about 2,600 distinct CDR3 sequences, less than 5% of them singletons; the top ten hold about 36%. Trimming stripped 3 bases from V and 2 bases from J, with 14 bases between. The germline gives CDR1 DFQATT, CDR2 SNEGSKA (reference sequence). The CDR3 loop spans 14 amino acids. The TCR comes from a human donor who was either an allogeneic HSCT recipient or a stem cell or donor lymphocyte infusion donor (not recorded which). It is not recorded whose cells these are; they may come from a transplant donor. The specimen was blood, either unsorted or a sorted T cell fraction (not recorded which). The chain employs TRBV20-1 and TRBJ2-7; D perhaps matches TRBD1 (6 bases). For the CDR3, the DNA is TGCAGTGCTAGTTCTAGGGGGAAAGCCTACGAGCAGTACTTC. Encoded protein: CSASSRGKAYEQYF.